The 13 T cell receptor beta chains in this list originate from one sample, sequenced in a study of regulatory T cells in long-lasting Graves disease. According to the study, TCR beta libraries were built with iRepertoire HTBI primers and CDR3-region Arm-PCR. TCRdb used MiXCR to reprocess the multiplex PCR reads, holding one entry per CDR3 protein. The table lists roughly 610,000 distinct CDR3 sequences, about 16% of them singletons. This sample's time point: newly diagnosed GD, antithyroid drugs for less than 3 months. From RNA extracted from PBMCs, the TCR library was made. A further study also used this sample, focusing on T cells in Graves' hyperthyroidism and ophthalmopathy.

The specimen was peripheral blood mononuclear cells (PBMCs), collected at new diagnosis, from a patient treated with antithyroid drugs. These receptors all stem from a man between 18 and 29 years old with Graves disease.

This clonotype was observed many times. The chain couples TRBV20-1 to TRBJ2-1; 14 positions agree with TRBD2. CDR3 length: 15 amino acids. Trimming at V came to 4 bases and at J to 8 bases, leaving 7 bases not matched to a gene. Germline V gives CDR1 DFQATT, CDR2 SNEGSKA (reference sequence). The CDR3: CSATGLAGATHEQFF. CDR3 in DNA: TGCAGTGCTACGGGACTAGCGGGAGCAACCCATGAGCAGTTCTTC.

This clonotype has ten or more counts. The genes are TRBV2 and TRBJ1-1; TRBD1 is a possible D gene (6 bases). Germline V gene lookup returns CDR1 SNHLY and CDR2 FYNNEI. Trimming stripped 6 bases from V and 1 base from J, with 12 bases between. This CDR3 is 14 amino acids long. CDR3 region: CASRLGGPNTEAFF. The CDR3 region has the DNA TGTGCCAGCAGGCTGGGGGGCCCGAACACTGAAGCTTTCTTT.

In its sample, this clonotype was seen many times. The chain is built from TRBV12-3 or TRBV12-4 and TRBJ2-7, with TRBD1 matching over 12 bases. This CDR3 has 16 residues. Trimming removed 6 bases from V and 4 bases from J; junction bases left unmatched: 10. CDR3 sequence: CASRSSGTGGQYEQYF. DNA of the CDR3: TGTGCCAGCAGAAGCTCCGGGACAGGGGGCCAATACGAGCAGTACTTC.

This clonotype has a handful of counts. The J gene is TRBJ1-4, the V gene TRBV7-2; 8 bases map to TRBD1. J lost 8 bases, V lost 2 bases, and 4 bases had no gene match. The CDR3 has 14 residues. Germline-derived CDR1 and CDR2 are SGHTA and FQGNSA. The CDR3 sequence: CASSLTGGEEKLFF. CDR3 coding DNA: TGTGCCAGCAGCTTAACAGGGGGGGAGGAAAAACTGTTTTTT.

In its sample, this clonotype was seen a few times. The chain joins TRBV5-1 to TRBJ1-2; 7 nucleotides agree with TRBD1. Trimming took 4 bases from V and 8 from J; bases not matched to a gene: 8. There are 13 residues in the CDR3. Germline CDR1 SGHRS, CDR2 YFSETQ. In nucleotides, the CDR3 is TGCGCCAGCAGCGCCGAACAGGGGAGCGGCTACACCTTC. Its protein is CASSAEQGSGYTF.

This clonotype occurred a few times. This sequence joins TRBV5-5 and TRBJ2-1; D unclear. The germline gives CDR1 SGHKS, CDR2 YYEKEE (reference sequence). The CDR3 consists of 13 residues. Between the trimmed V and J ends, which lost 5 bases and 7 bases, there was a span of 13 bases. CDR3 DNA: TGTGCCAGCAGGATTCATAAAGGGAATGAGCAGTTCTTC. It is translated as CASRIHKGNEQFF.

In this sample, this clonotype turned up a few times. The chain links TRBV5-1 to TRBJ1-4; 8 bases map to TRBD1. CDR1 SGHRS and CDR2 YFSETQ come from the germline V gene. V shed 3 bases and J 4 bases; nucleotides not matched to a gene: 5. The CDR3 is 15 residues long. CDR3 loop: CASSSTGAHNEKLFF. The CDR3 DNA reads TGCGCCAGCAGCTCGACAGGGGCCCATAATGAAAAACTGTTTTTT.

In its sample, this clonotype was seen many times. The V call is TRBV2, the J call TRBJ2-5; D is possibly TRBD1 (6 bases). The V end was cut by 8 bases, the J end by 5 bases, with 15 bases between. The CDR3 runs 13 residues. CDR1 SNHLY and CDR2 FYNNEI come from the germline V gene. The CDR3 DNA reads TGTGCCAGCGGATTCAGGGGTGTGGAGACCCAGTACTTC. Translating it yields CASGFRGVETQYF.

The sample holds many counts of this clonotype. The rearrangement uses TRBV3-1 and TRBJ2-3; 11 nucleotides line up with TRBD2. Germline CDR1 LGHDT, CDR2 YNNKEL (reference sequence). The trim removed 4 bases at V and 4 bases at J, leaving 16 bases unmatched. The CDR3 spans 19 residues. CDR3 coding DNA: TGTGCCAGCAGCCCATCAAACGGACTAGCGGGTTTAATCTCAGATACGCAGTATTTT. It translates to CASSPSNGLAGLISDTQYF.

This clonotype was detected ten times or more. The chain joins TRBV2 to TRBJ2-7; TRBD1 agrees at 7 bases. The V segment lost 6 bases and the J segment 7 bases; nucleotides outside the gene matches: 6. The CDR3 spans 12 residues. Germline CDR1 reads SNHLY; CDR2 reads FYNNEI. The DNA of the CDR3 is TGTGCCAGCAGAGACAGGGTCCGGGAGCAGTACTTC. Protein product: CASRDRVREQYF.

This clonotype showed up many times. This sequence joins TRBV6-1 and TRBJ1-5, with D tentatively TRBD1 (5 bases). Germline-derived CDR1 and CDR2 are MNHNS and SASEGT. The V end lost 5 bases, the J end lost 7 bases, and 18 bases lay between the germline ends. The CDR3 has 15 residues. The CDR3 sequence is CASSLDQGGGQPQHF. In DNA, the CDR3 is TGTGCCAGCAGTCTCGACCAGGGAGGTGGGCAGCCCCAGCATTTT.

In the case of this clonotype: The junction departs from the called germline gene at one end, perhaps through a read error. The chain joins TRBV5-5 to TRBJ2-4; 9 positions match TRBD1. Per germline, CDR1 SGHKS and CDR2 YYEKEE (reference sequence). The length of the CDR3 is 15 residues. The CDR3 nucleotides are TGCGCCAGCAGCCAAGTGGGGACAGGGTCGATCATTCAGTACTTC. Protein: CASSQVGTGSIIQYF.

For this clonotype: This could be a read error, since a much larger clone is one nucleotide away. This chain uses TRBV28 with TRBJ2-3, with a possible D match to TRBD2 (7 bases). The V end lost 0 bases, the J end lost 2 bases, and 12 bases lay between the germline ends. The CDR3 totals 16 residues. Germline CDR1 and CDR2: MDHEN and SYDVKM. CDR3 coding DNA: TGTGCCAGCAGTTTATGGGGGGGGGCAGCCACAGATACGCAGTATTTT. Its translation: CASSLWGGAATDTQYF.